This TCR beta chain was profiled in a study of radiotherapy plus CTLA-4 blockade in lung cancer. Study-level information: Objective responses were seen in around a sixth of patients, disease control in around 30%.

Overall study results and limits: Expansion in blood of tumor-derived TCR clones was seen after radiotherapy plus ipilimumab. The authors reported that early blood T cell clone dynamics, with interferon-beta, best predicted response.

The study gave focal radiation plus ipilimumab CTLA-4 blockade to patients with chemo-refractory metastatic non-small-cell lung cancer. The method was immunoSEQ multiplex PCR; TCRdb's version includes in-frame clones alone and lacks a portion of them. The sample has tens of thousands of clones, around nine tenths seen once. Concerning this clone: Its antigen remains unknown.

The starting material was peripheral blood, obtained from a patient treated with radiotherapy plus ipilimumab. The receptor comes from a human donor with non-small cell lung cancer whose response to radiotherapy plus ipilimumab could not be evaluated.

The CDR3 sequence is CASSASGGGGEQYF. In nucleotides, the CDR3 is TGTGCCAGCAGTGCCTCCGGCGGGGGCGGAGAGCAGTACTTC. The chain links TRBV6-6 to TRBJ2-7; tentatively, D is TRBD2 (7 bases). CDR1 MNHNY and CDR2 SVGAGI come from the germline V gene (reference sequence). The CDR3 sequence is 14 residues long. Trimming left V 5 bases short and J 7 bases short, with 18 bases between.